This entry concerns a single TCR beta chain. The data were taken from a study of CD8+CD57+ T cells in acquired aplastic anemia. Genomic DNA, serving as template, underwent TCR beta VDJ and CDR3 profiling. Via MiXCR, TCRdb re-called the reads, giving one row per CDR3 protein. The data show tens of thousands of distinct CDR3 sequences, around 82% seen once. Trimming pared 4 bases from V and 2 bases from J, leaving 20 bases between. Per the germline V gene, CDR1 is KGHDR and CDR2 is SFDVKD. This CDR3 spans 17 amino acids. The sample consisted of sorted CD4+, CD8+, or CD8+CD57+ T cells (not recorded which) from PBMCs. The clonotype originates from a human donor in good health, serving as a control. The rearrangement joins TRBV24-1 to TRBJ2-7; tentative D call: TRBD2 (6 bases). The CDR3 reads CATSDPVPGLGAYEQYF. As DNA, the CDR3 is TGTGCCACCAGTGACCCAGTTCCGGGACTGGGGGCCTACGAGCAGTACTTC.